These T cell receptor beta chains were read from a single sample in a study of metastatic and nonmetastatic thyroid tumors. TCRdb called clones again from the PCR reads with MiXCR. This table has about 21,000 clones, around 17% appearing once. The sequenced sample was blood. These receptors were obtained from a male donor with papillary thyroid cancer or a benign thyroid nodule (not recorded which). Some clones in this sample may be carry-over from other donors' samples. Both conserved end residues are part of each CDR3. The D gene is left open where the match is weak. Size is omitted from some rows. Given values are once, few, many or a class for expanded clones.

TRBD2	NA	TRBJ2-3	TRBV24-1	TGTGCCACCAGTGATTTGACTAGCGGGATTAGCACAGATACGCAGTATTTT	CATSDLTSGISTDTQYF
NA	medium-sized	TRBJ1-6	TRBV19	TGTGCCAGTAGTCCGGTAGGGATAAATTCACCCCTCCACTTT	CASSPVGINSPLHF
NA	many	TRBJ1-5	TRBV4-1	TGCGCCAGCAGCCAAGGGGGTCCGAATCAGCCCCAGCATTTT	CASSQGGPNQPQHF
TRBD2	many	TRBJ2-5	TRBV19	TGTGCCAGCCCCCCCCCCCCGCGGGGGACCGAAGAGACCCAGTACTTC	CASPPPPRGTEETQYF
TRBD1	many	TRBJ2-7	TRBV6-2/TRBV6-3	TGTGCCAGCAGTTATTACAGACAGGGCCAGTTCCCCAGGTCCTACGAGCAGTACTTC	CASSYYRQGQFPRSYEQYF
NA	NA	TRBJ1-2	TRBV29-1	TGCAGCGTTGAAGAGTCGGGGGGCTATTGCTACACCTTC	CSVEESGGYCYTF
NA	many	TRBJ2-5	TRBV20-1	TGCAGTGCTAGAGATCGAATTACGGCGCAAGAGACCCAGTACTTC	CSARDRITAQETQYF
NA	many	TRBJ1-1	TRBV7-9	TGTGCCAGCAGCTTATTTCAGGGGAACACTGAAGCTTTCTTT	CASSLFQGNTEAFF
NA	many	TRBJ2-4	TRBV28	TGTGCCAGCAGTACATCGGGGACCGCCAAAAACATTCAGTACTTC	CASSTSGTAKNIQYF
TRBD1	few	TRBJ2-7	TRBV27	TGTGCCAGCAGTCTCACAGGGGGCTACGAGCAGTACTTC	CASSLTGGYEQYF
NA	NA	TRBJ2-3	TRBV20-1	TGCAGTGCTAGCCCGCTAGCCCCTAGCACAGATACGCAGTATTTT	CSASPLAPSTDTQYF
NA	many	TRBJ2-3	TRBV7-9	TGTGCCAGCAGCCTAGAGGGGGGTACGCAGTATTTT	CASSLEGGTQYF
TRBD1	many	TRBJ1-2	TRBV28	TGTGCCAGCAGTTCCTGGGACAGGCCTTTGGGCTACACCTTC	CASSSWDRPLGYTF
NA	many	TRBJ2-3	TRBV6-4	TGTGCCAGCAGTGGGGACACTAGCACAGATACGCAGTATTTT	CASSGDTSTDTQYF
TRBD2	few	TRBJ2-1	TRBV29-1	TGCAGCGTCGATGGGCTAGCGGGGACCAATAAGCAGTTCTTC	CSVDGLAGTNKQFF
NA	NA	TRBJ1-2	TRBV28	TGTGCCAGTAAATCCGGGACCGAGGACTACACCTTC	CASKSGTEDYTF
TRBD1	many	TRBJ2-3	TRBV2	TGTGCCAGCAAAAGGGACAGGGGCACAGATACGCAGTATTTT	CASKRDRGTDTQYF
NA	NA	TRBJ1-1	TRBV11-2	TGTGCCAGCATACCGGACCTGGGGAGAACGAACACTGAAGCTTTCTTT	CASIPDLGRTNTEAFF
NA	medium-sized	TRBJ1-2	TRBV12-3/TRBV12-4	TGTGCCAGCAGTCCTATGTCAGGGGTTGGCTACACCTTC	CASSPMSGVGYTF
NA	many	TRBJ1-6	TRBV20-1	TGCAGTGCTAGTGGCGGTAGCTCCTATAATTCACCCCTCCACTTT	CSASGGSSYNSPLHF
NA	many	TRBJ1-2	TRBV29-1	TGCAGCGTTGTCTCTCGAACTAACTATGGCTACACCTTC	CSVVSRTNYGYTF
NA	many	TRBJ2-2	TRBV4-1	TGCGCCAGCAGCCAAAGGACCGGGGAGCTGTTTTTT	CASSQRTGELFF
TRBD1	many	TRBJ1-4	TRBV7-2	TGTGCCAGCAGCGGACAGGGTTCAACTAATGAAAAACTGTTTTTT	CASSGQGSTNEKLFF
TRBD2	NA	TRBJ2-3	TRBV9	TGTGCCAGCAACCCCAATATTGGGGGGGGTAGCACAGATACCCAGTATTTT	CASNPNIGGGSTDTQYF
NA	NA	TRBJ1-1	TRBV7-9	TGTGCCATCAGCGATTCAGGGGTCTACACTGAAGCTTTCTTT	CAISDSGVYTEAFF
NA	NA	TRBJ1-1	TRBV7-8	TGTGCCAGCAGCAACGGGGCAGGGAACTTGAACACTGAAGCTTTCTTT	CASSNGAGNLNTEAFF
TRBD1	many	TRBJ1-1	TRBV19	TGTGCCAGCAGCAGACAGGGCGGATTAAACACTGAAGCTTTCTTT	CASSRQGGLNTEAFF